This note documents a single T cell receptor (beta chain) sequence. This CDR3 comprises 12 residues. Germline values: CDR1 LGHNT, CDR2 FRNRAP. V dropped 2 bases and J dropped 8 bases, with 9 bases sitting between them. The source of the sample is a study of OX40 agonist ivuxolimab in advanced cancers. About the study: All patients had ivuxolimab intravenously every 2 weeks at 0.01 to 10 mg/kg.

Profiling relied on immunoSEQ multiplex PCR, and the TCRdb table lists in-frame clones only, not all of them. Here the sample spans approximately 90,000 clones, more than 70% being singletons. The TCR comes from an adult with an advanced solid tumor such as melanoma, head and neck, liver or kidney cancer. The specimen comprised CD4+ or CD8+ T cells sorted from blood, sampled in a trial of the OX40 agonist ivuxolimab. J is TRBJ1-1 and V is TRBV12-5; no definite D call. The CDR3 sequence: CASGLRTKEAFF. DNA of the CDR3: TGTGCTAGTGGTTTGCGGACTAAAGAAGCTTTCTTT.